Each of the 27 T cell receptor beta chains below was sequenced from the same sample in a study of beta chain features in type 1 diabetes. Study-wide results and caveats: All four CD4+ subsets of Type 1 diabetes patients contained TCRB CDR3s that were moderately but significantly shorter.

Isolated RNA was reverse transcribed in full, so expressed TCRB transcripts were sequenced. Sequenced by immunoSEQ multiplex PCR; TCRdb stores in-frame clones only, minus some. Here the sample spans 600,000 to 700,000 clones, around 12% being singletons. These receptors' targets are unknown. Sample: naive CD4+ T cells from blood. The receptor source for this set is a man aged 25 to 40 with type 1 diabetes.

CDR3 nucleotides: TGTGCCAGCAGTGAATCGCTGAACACTGAAGCTTTCTTT. Residues: CASSESLNTEAFF. The V and J genes are TRBV6-1 and TRBJ1-1; D gene unclear. V was cut by 2 bases and J by 0 bases, with 4 bases left in between. Germline lookup yields CDR1 MNHNS and CDR2 SASEGT. CDR3 length equals 13 residues.

This clone was seen a handful of times. The chain has TRBV28 and TRBJ1-2, with D perhaps matching TRBD1 (5 bases). Deletions cut 4 bases from V and 4 bases from J, with 16 bases between. Germline-derived CDR1 and CDR2 are MDHEN and SYDVKM. The CDR3 has 15 residues. The CDR3 DNA reads as TGTGCCAGCAGTTCACAGGCAACCCAATTCTATGGCTACACCTTC. It yields the protein CASSSQATQFYGYTF.

The chain combines TRBV5-1 with TRBJ2-4, with unresolved D. The CDR3 length is 14 residues. Germline V CDR1 and CDR2: SGHRS, YFSETQ. Trimming shortened V by 0 bases and J by 1 base, and 5 bases separated the two germline ends. This CDR3 is CASSLEAAKNIQYF. DNA of the CDR3: TGCGCCAGCAGCTTGGAGGCTGCCAAAAACATTCAGTACTTC.

V gene TRBV28 combines with J gene TRBJ2-7; D perhaps matches TRBD1 (6 bases). Trimming left V 2 bases short and J 0 bases short, with 11 bases between. The CDR3 is made up of 15 amino acids. Germline values: CDR1 MDHEN, CDR2 SYDVKM. This chain's CDR3 is CASSLGGQSSYEQYF. Here the CDR3 DNA reads TGTGCCAGCAGTTTAGGTGGACAGAGCTCCTACGAGCAGTACTTC. Looking up the rest from reference TRBV28 and TRBJ2-7 gives the full variable domain: DVKVTQSSRYLVKRTGEKVFLECVQDMDHENMFWYRQDPGLGLRLIYFSYDVKMKEKGDIPEGYSVSREKKERFSLILESASTNQTSMYLCASSLGGQSSYEQYFGPGTRLTVT.

The table lists this clone with a few counts. The chain carries TRBV7-2 and TRBJ2-7; D ambiguous. The V gene's germline CDR1 is SGHTA and CDR2 FQGNSA. The CDR3 length is 15 residues. The V end lost 1 base, the J end lost 2 bases, and 12 bases lay between the germline ends. In nucleotides, the CDR3 is TGTGCCAGCAGCTTAGACAGTGTTGTACCCTACGAGCAGTACTTC. Its protein is CASSLDSVVPYEQYF.

This clone has a handful of counts. The V call is TRBV27, the J call TRBJ1-2; 8 bases match TRBD1. Trimming at V came to 4 bases and at J to 1 base, leaving 8 bases not matched to a gene. CDR3 length: 16 amino acids. The germline CDR1 and CDR2 sequences are MNHEY and SMNVEV (reference sequence). CDR3 sequence (DNA): TGTGCCAGCAGTTGGGGCAGGGGGCGGGATAACTATGGCTACACCTTC. Amino acids: CASSWGRGRDNYGYTF.

This clone showed up just a few times. The J gene is TRBJ2-3, the V gene TRBV19; 7 bases agree with TRBD1. CDR3 length equals 15 residues. The germline V gene encodes CDR1 LNHDA and CDR2 SQIVND (reference sequence). The J segment lost 0 bases and the V segment lost 5 bases, leaving 5 bases of the junction unmatched. The DNA for the CDR3 is TGTGCCAGTAGTCAGACAGGGTTTAGCACAGATACGCAGTATTTT. Translation: CASSQTGFSTDTQYF.

This clone has only a few counts. The chain uses TRBV5-1 and TRBJ2-5, with TRBD1 identical over 8 bases. V dropped 5 bases and J dropped 1; count of bases not matched to a gene: 4. Germline V lookup: CDR1 SGHRS, CDR2 YFSETQ. The CDR3 extends over 14 amino acids. CDR3 loop: CASRARGLQETQYF. The CDR3 region has the DNA TGCGCCAGCAGGGCCAGGGGGCTCCAAGAGACCCAGTACTTC.

This clone was found a few times. V usage is TRBV9 and J usage is TRBJ1-4; no firm D call. The germline CDR1 and CDR2 sequences are SGDLS and YYNGEE. The CDR3 is made up of 14 amino acids. Trimming cost V 1 base and J 5 bases, with 9 bases left between them. CDR3: CASSVSSGNEKLFF. In DNA form, the CDR3 reads TGTGCCAGCAGCGTAAGCTCGGGGAATGAAAAACTGTTTTTT.

The J gene is TRBJ2-1, the V gene TRBV5-1; D is possibly TRBD2 (5 bases). The germline CDR1 and CDR2 sequences are SGHRS and YFSETQ. The CDR3 contains 16 residues. The V end lost 0 bases, the J end lost 0 bases, and 10 bases lay between the germline ends. The CDR3 coding sequence is TGCGCCAGCAGCTTGGGAGAGGGCAGCTCCTACAATGAGCAGTTCTTC. It specifies CASSLGEGSSYNEQFF.

V and J are TRBV19 and TRBJ2-2, with 7 bases identical to TRBD1. The CDR3 is 15 amino acids. Germline CDR1 reads LNHDA; CDR2 reads SQIVND (reference sequence). Trimming at V came to 3 bases and at J to 6 bases, leaving 7 bases not matched to a gene. The CDR3: CASSMEGQVAGELFF. Here the CDR3 DNA reads TGTGCCAGTAGTATGGAAGGACAGGTGGCCGGGGAGCTGTTTTTT.

Only a few counts were recorded for this clone. The chain employs TRBV9 and TRBJ2-5, with D perhaps TRBD1 or TRBD2 (6 bases each). The CDR3 extends over 16 amino acids. Between the trimmed V and J ends, which lost 0 bases and 5 bases, there was a span of 17 bases. Germline loops: CDR1 SGDLS, CDR2 YYNGEE. This CDR3 reads CASSVVPDRGAETQYF. The CDR3 DNA reads as TGTGCCAGCAGCGTAGTCCCCGATAGGGGGGCTGAGACCCAGTACTTC.

This clone was recorded a few times. The V and J genes are TRBV6-5 and TRBJ2-2, with D perhaps being TRBD1 or TRBD2 (5 bases each). Trimming pared 6 bases from V and 10 bases from J, leaving 15 bases between. CDR3 length: 13 residues. Per the germline V gene, CDR1 is MNHEY and CDR2 is SVGAGI. CDR3 DNA sequence: TGTGCCAGCAGCCGAGGGGCGGTTTCGGAGCTGTTTTTT. Amino acid sequence: CASSRGAVSELFF.

This clone appeared a few times. This chain links TRBV6-5 with TRBJ1-5; perhaps TRBD1 as D (6 bases). CDR1 is MNHEY and CDR2 is SVGAGI in the germline V gene. Trimming took 0 bases from V and 5 from J, leaving 11 bases between them. This CDR3 is built from 15 residues. This CDR3 reads CASSYSDRRDQPQHF. CDR3 nucleotide sequence: TGTGCCAGCAGTTACTCCGACAGGCGAGATCAGCCCCAGCATTTT.

V gene TRBV5-1 combines with J gene TRBJ1-2, with a tentative D call TRBD1 (5 bases). CDR1 is SGHRS, CDR2 YFSETQ, per germline. This CDR3 has 14 residues. The V end was cut by 3 bases, the J end by 6 bases, with 15 bases between. The DNA of the CDR3 is TGCGCCAGCAGCTCCGACCGACAGCAGAATGGCTACACCTTC. It encodes CASSSDRQQNGYTF.

This clone was recorded a few times. The sample carries other DNA sequences with the same CDR3. This rearrangement joins TRBV19 to TRBJ1-1; a weak D match, TRBD1 (5 bases). The length of the CDR3 is 13 residues. Germline CDR1 LNHDA, CDR2 SQIVND (reference sequence). V was pared by 0 bases and J by 6 bases, with 8 bases between. The CDR3, as DNA: TGTGCCAGTAGTATAGATCGGGGACCTGAAGCTTTCTTT. Its protein is CASSIDRGPEAFF.

Only a few counts were recorded for this clone. The V call is TRBV9, the J call TRBJ2-2; D may be TRBD1 or TRBD2 (5 bases each). V was pared by 6 bases and J by 1 base, with 10 bases between. There are 14 residues in the CDR3. Germline V gene lookup returns CDR1 SGDLS and CDR2 YYNGEE. CDR3 region: CASKRGENTGELFF. For the CDR3, the DNA is TGTGCCAGCAAGAGAGGGGAGAACACCGGGGAGCTGTTTTTT. The full variable domain, rest sourced from reference TRBV9 and TRBJ2-2, is DSGVTQTPKHLITATGQRVTLRCSPRSGDLSVYWYQQSLDQGLQFLIQYYNGEERAKGNILERFSAQQFPDLHSELNLSSLELGDSALYFCASKRGENTGELFFGEGSRLTVL.

This clone was detected only a few times. The V gene is TRBV6-5, the J gene TRBJ1-2, with D maybe TRBD1 (5 bases). The CDR3 spans 15 residues. Germline CDR1 and CDR2: MNHEY and SVGAGI. V lost 0 bases, J lost 4 bases, and 12 bases lay in between. The CDR3 region has the DNA TGTGCCAGCAGTTACTCCAGCAGGGACCCCTATGGCTACACCTTC. This gives the protein CASSYSSRDPYGYTF.

For this clone: Additional DNA sequences in this sample encode the identical CDR3. The chain has TRBV2 and TRBJ1-2, with a tentative D call TRBD1 (5 bases). From germline, CDR1 is SNHLY and CDR2 FYNNEI. Trimming took 4 bases from V and 3 from J, leaving 9 bases between them. This CDR3 spans 13 amino acids. CDR3 sequence (DNA): TGTGCCAGCAGTGCCAGGGCTGACTATGGCTACACCTTC. Translating gives CASSARADYGYTF.

The sample holds a few counts of this clone. This chain joins TRBV5-6 and TRBJ1-4, with D perhaps matching TRBD1 (5 bases). The V gene lost 4 bases and the J gene lost 1 base, with 11 bases spanning the gap. The length of the CDR3 is 15 residues. Per germline, CDR1 SGHDT and CDR2 YYEEEE. CDR3 in DNA: TGTGCCAGCAGCCGCATCGGGGGAACTAATGAAAAACTGTTTTTT. It translates to CASSRIGGTNEKLFF.

The chain is built from TRBV9 and TRBJ1-2, with a weak D call TRBD1 (6 bases). Germline lookup yields CDR1 SGDLS and CDR2 YYNGEE. The CDR3 extends over 16 amino acids. V was cut by 4 bases and J by 4 bases, with 20 bases left in between. The CDR3 sequence is CASSPTGGLLGYGYTF. CDR3 nucleotides: TGTGCCAGCAGCCCGACGGGGGGGCTCCTAGGCTATGGCTACACCTTC.

CDR3 sequence reads: CASSVGQRLYGYTF. The CDR3 coding sequence is TGTGCCAGCAGCGTGGGACAGCGCCTATATGGCTACACCTTC. This chain uses TRBV7-2 with TRBJ1-2, with TRBD1 identical over 7 bases. This CDR3 comprises 14 residues. With V trimmed by 5 bases and J by 5 bases, 8 bases remained unmatched. CDR1 and CDR2 (germline): SGHTA, FQGNSA.

In its sample, this clone was seen a few times. The chain carries TRBV7-9 and TRBJ2-7; D gene ambiguous. This CDR3 is built from 12 residues. Germline CDR1 SEHNR, CDR2 FQNEAQ (reference sequence). V lost 5 bases and J lost 3, with 8 bases in between. The CDR3 coding sequence is TGTGCCAGCAGCCCAAGGATCTACGAGCAGTACTTC. Its protein product is CASSPRIYEQYF.

The chain couples TRBV7-9 to TRBJ1-1; the D is unclear. The ends were cut back, 8 bases at V and 0 bases at J, with 10 bases in the middle. CDR3 length equals 13 residues. Germline lookup yields CDR1 SEHNR and CDR2 FQNEAQ (reference sequence). CDR3 in amino acids: CASREALNTEAFF. DNA of the CDR3: TGTGCCAGCCGGGAGGCACTGAACACTGAAGCTTTCTTT.

This chain connects TRBV28 to TRBJ2-7; TRBD1 aligns across 10 bases. CDR1 is MDHEN, CDR2 SYDVKM, per germline. The CDR3 is 15 amino acids. V lost 5 bases, J lost 4 bases, and 8 bases stayed unmatched. The CDR3 sequence is CASSPTQGQGYEQYF. The CDR3 DNA follows: TGTGCCAGCAGTCCAACCCAGGGACAGGGGTACGAGCAGTACTTC. The whole variable domain, filled in from reference TRBV28 and TRBJ2-7, reads DVKVTQSSRYLVKRTGEKVFLECVQDMDHENMFWYRQDPGLGLRLIYFSYDVKMKEKGDIPEGYSVSREKKERFSLILESASTNQTSMYLCASSPTQGQGYEQYFGPGTRLTVT.

This clone has a handful of counts. This rearrangement joins TRBV6-5 to TRBJ2-5; 10 bases align to TRBD1. Per the germline V gene, CDR1 is MNHEY and CDR2 is SVGAGI. Trimming at V came to 0 bases and at J to 4 bases, leaving 2 bases not matched to a gene. There are 15 residues in the CDR3. CDR3 protein: CASSYSGTGVETQYF. The CDR3 DNA follows: TGTGCCAGCAGTTACTCCGGGACAGGGGTAGAGACCCAGTACTTC.

The genes are TRBV7-2 and TRBJ2-1, with 7 bases aligning to TRBD2. CDR1 is SGHTA, CDR2 FQGNSA, per germline. With 6 bases clipped from V and 0 bases from J, the junction kept 5 bases outside the gene matches. The CDR3 runs to 15 residues. In nucleotides, the CDR3 is TGTGCCAGCAGGTTGGGAGGGAGCTCCTACAATGAGCAGTTCTTC. As protein: CASRLGGSSYNEQFF.